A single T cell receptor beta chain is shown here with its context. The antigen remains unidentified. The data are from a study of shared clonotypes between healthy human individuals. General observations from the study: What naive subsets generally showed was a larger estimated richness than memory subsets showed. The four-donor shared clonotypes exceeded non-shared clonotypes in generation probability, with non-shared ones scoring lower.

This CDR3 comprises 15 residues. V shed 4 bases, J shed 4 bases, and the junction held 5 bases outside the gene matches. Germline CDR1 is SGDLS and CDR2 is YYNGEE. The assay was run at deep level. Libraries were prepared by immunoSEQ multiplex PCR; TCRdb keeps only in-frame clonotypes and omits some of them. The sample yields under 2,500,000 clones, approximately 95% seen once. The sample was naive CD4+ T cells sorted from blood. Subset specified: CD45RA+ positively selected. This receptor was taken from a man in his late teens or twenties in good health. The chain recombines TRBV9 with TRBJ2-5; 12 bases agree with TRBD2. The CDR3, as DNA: TGTGCCAGCAGCTTCGGACTAGCGGGGATAGAGACCCAGTACTTC. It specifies CASSFGLAGIETQYF.